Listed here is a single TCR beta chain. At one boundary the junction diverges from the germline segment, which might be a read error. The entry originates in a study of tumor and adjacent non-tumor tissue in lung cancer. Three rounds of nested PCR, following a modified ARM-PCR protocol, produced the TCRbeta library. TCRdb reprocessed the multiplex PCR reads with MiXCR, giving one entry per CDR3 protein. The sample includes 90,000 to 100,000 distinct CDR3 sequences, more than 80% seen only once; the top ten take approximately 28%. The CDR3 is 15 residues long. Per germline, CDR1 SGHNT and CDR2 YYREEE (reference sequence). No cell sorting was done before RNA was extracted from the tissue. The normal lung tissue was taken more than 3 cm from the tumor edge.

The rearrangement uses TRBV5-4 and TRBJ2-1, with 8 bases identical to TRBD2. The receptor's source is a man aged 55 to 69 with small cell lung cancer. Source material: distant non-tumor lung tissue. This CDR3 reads CAGSLAGGGYNEQFF. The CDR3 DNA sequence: TGTGCCGGCAGCTTGGCGGGGGGCGGCTACAATGAGCAATTCTTC.